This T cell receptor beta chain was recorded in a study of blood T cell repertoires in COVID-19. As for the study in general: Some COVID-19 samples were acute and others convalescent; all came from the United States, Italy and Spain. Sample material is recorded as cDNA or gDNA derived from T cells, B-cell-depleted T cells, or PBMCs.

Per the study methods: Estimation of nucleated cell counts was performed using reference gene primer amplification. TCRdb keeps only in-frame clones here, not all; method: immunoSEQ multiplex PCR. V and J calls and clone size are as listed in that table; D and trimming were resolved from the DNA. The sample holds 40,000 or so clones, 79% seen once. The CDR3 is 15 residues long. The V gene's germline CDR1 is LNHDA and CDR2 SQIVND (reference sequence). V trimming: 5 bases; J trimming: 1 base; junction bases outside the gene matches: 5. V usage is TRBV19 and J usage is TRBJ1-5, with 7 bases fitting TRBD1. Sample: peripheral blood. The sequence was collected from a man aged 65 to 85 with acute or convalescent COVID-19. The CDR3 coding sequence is TGTGCCAGTAGTCCGACAGGGTTCAGCAATCAGCCCCAGCATTTT. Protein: CASSPTGFSNQPQHF.